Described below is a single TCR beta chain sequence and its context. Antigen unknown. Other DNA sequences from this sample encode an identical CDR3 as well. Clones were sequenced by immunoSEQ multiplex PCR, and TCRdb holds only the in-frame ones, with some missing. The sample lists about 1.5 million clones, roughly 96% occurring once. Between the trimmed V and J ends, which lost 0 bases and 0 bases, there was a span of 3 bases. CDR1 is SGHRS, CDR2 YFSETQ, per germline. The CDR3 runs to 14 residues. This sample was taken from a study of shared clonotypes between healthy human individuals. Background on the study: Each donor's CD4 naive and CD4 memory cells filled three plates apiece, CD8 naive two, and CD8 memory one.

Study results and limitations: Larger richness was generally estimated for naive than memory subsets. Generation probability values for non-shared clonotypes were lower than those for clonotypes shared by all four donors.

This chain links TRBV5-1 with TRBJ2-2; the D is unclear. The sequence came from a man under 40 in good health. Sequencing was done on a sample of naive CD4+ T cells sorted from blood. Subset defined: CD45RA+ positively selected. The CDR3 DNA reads TGCGCCAGCAGCTTGGCGGCGAACACCGGGGAGCTGTTTTTT. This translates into CASSLAANTGELFF.